This T cell receptor beta chain was captured by sequencing in a study of TIL therapy for anti-PD-1-resistant metastatic lung cancer (dated by TCRdb to about 2021). For the study in its entirety: Tumors were harvested prior to any PD-1/PD-L1 blockade, after which nivolumab was administered to patients, and lymphodepletion, expanded TIL infusion and IL-2 were given to patients who progressed. A median age of roughly 55 years (range about 35-75) and a median tumor PD-L1 proportion score of 6% were recorded among enrolled patients. Most of the cohort had lung adenocarcinoma, several tumors were EGFR-mutant and two were ALK-rearranged, and half of the patients were current or former smokers. Across the cohort, whole-exome sequencing showed a median non-synonymous tumor mutation burden of about 1.6 mutations per megabase. T cell receptor beta sequencing of tumor and peripheral blood served to follow clonotypes across the tumor, the expanded TIL product, and serial blood samples. The study at large found these results: Generalizability was limited because the cohort was highly selected, with more treatment-naive, never-smoker and oncogene-addicted patients included than is typical. The study protocol defined all tumor marker inferences as exploratory. The baseline peripheral repertoire was partially replaced by infused TIL clonotypes, which then decayed over months, and persistence showed no apparent association with response.

Using bias-controlled multiplex PCR with the immunoSEQ v3 hsTCRB kit, the TCR beta CDR3 regions were amplified from genomic DNA. An Illumina NextSeq 500 was used to sequence the TCR libraries, reaching approximately 2.1 million read pairs at survey level or about 4.5-6 million at deep level. Under the source paper's analysis protocol: Clonality was reported by immunoSEQ Analyzer software, which also assigned V, D and J genes and filtered out non-productive sequences. Repertoires of infused TIL and blood were compared using productive Simpson clonality and the Morisita overlap index of productive TRB rearrangements. For each clone in blood, the absolute clonotype count was estimated by multiplying the lymphocyte count by the CD3+ fraction and by the clone's productive frequency. TCRdb mirrors the immuneACCESS table, restricted to in-frame sequences. Some clones are absent from its copies; in checked studies, under half trace to an unresolved V gene, and the reason for the others is unknown. V and J calls and clone size are copied from that table; D and trimming were computed from the DNA. The sample records about 57,000 clones, around 80% of which are singletons. The ten largest clones take up more than 4.5% of the sample.

The meaning of the sample's time point label: pre-treatment sample, taken before nivolumab and TIL therapy. A phase I trial run at two centers enrolled adults with stage 4 NSCLC between late 2017 and 2020. Samples were obtained from a single-arm, open-label phase I trial in which tumor-infiltrating lymphocyte therapy with nivolumab was evaluated in advanced non-small cell lung cancer. Blood mononuclear cells were isolated from EDTA tubes by Ficoll gradient and were snap-frozen as pellets, and DNA was extracted with a Qiagen mini-prep kit. The CDR3 sequence holds 15 residues, the cysteine and phenylalanine included. Only the CDR3 DNA stays, 45 bases, in frame from base 1. Trimmed from V: 6 bases; trimmed from J: 5 bases; junction bases lacking a gene match: 8. CDR1 and CDR2 were assigned from the germline V gene (reference sequence) as MNHNY and SVGAGI. This clone was recorded once. What this receptor recognizes is not known. No much larger clone exists at a distance of one base, and base qualities are not known.

The clonotype originates from a woman between 30 and 80 years old with non-small cell lung cancer. The chain couples TRBV6-6 to TRBJ2-7; the central 12 bases match TRBD2. Material: blood, obtained at baseline. CDR3 region: CASSLTSGRLHEQYF. The DNA is TGTGCCAGCAGCCTCACTAGCGGGAGGCTACACGAGCAGTACTTC.